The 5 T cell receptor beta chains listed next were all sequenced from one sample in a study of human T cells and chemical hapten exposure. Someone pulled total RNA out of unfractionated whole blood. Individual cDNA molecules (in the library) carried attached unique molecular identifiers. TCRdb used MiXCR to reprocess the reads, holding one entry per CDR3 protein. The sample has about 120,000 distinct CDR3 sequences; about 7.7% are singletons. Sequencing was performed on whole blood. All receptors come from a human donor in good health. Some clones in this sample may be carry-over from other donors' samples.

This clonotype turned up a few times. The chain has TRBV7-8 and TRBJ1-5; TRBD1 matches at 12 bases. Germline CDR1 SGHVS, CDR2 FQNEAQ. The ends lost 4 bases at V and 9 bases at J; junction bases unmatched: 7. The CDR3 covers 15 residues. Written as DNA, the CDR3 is TGTGCCAGCAGCTGGGGACAGGGGGCGAAGTCGCCCCAGCATTTT. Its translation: CASSWGQGAKSPQHF.

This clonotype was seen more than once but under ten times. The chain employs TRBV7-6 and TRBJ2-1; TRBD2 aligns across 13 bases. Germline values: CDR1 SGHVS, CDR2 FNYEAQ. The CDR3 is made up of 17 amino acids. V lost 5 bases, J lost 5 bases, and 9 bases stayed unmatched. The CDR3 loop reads CASSPRLGLAGNNEQFF. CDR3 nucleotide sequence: TGTGCCAGCAGCCCACGCTTGGGACTAGCGGGGAACAATGAGCAGTTCTTC.

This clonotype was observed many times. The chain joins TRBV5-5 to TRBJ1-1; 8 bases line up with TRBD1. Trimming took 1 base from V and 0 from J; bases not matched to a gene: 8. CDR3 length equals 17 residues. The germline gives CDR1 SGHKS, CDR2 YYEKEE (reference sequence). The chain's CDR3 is CASSLLRQGAMNTEAFF. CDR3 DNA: TGTGCCAGCAGCTTGTTGCGTCAGGGGGCGATGAACACTGAAGCTTTCTTT.

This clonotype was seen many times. The CDR3 nucleotides read TGTGCCAGCAGCTTAAGCCCAGGGCCAGATACGCAGTATTTT. Translated, it gives CASSLSPGPDTQYF. The chain combines TRBV7-3 with TRBJ2-3; D may be TRBD1 (5 bases). Germline CDR1 and CDR2: SGHTA and FQGTGA. The CDR3 contains 14 residues. Trimming pared 1 base from V and 4 bases from J, leaving 9 bases between.

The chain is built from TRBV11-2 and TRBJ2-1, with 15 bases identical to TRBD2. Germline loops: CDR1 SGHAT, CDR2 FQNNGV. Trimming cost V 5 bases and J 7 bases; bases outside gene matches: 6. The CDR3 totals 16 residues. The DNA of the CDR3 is TGTGCCAGCAGCCTCCCGGGACTAGCGGGGGGTAATGAGCAGTTCTTC. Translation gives CASSLPGLAGGNEQFF.